These T cell receptor beta chains were read from a single sample in a study of beta chain features in type 1 diabetes. Generated by immunoSEQ multiplex PCR, the TCRdb table keeps only in-frame clones and is missing some. The sample has roughly 300,000 clones, under 8.5% seen once. Sequenced: central memory CD4+ T cells from blood. The source is a woman between 18 and 30 years old in good health. CDR3s include the opening cysteine and the closing phenylalanine or tryptophan. D genes are given only for firm matches. Clone size is stated in some rows and not others, as once, few, many or a class when expanded.

CDR3aa	CDR3nt	len	j_gene	abundance	d_gene	v_gene
CASSPSSGRALTQYF	TGTGCCAGCTCACCGTCTAGCGGGAGGGCCTTGACGCAGTATTTT	15	TRBJ2-3	few	TRBD2	TRBV18
CASSPNRGSYEQYF	TGTGCCAGCTCACCGAACAGGGGGAGTTACGAGCAGTACTTC	14	TRBJ2-7	few	TRBD1	TRBV18
CASSSGGSSGEQFF	TGTGCCAGCAGTTCCGGTGGGTCAAGCGGTGAGCAGTTCTTC	14	TRBJ2-1	few	.	TRBV6-5
CASSSGRWTSNIGTQYF	TGTGCCAGCAGCTCAGGGCGCTGGACTAGCAACATCGGGACCCAGTACTTC	17	TRBJ2-5	many	TRBD2	TRBV13
CAASGTGGTGELFF	TGTGCCGCTTCCGGGACAGGGGGCACCGGGGAGCTGTTTTTT	14	TRBJ2-2	few	TRBD1	TRBV25-1
CASSVSGISNQPQHF	TGTGCCAGCAGTGTAAGCGGGATTAGCAATCAGCCCCAGCATTTT	15	TRBJ1-5	few	.	TRBV6-1
CASSQDHGPSGRNTQYF	TGTGCCAGCAGCCAAGATCATGGTCCTAGCGGGAGAAATACGCAGTATTTT	17	TRBJ2-3	few	TRBD2	TRBV7-2
CSVPGQTTDTQYF	TGCAGCGTTCCCGGACAGACCACAGATACGCAGTATTTT	13	TRBJ2-3	.	.	TRBV29-1
CASSLGSWGTGELFF	TGTGCCAGCAGCTTAGGGTCGTGGGGAACCGGGGAGCTGTTTTTT	15	TRBJ2-2	.	.	TRBV11-2
CASSLSFGNEQYF	TGTGCCAGCAGCTTATCATTTGGGAACGAGCAGTACTTC	13	TRBJ2-7	.	.	TRBV7-2
CASSLLVTETQYF	TGTGCCAGCAGCTTGCTGGTAACAGAGACCCAGTACTTC	13	TRBJ2-5	many	.	TRBV7-2
CASSPRETSSEQFF	TGTGCCAGCTCCCCTCGGGAGACTAGCTCGGAGCAGTTCTTC	14	TRBJ2-1	many	TRBD2	TRBV18
CASRGQGDSKTQYF	TGTGCCAGCAGGGGGCAGGGGGATTCGAAGACCCAGTACTTC	14	TRBJ2-5	.	TRBD1	TRBV6-5
CASSLGAGAKQETQYF	TGTGCCAGCAGCTTAGGAGCAGGGGCAAAACAAGAGACCCAGTACTTC	16	TRBJ2-5	many	.	TRBV7-9
CASSSGQGAPGANVLTF	TGTGCCAGCAGTTCAGGACAGGGGGCGCCTGGGGCCAACGTCCTGACTTTC	17	TRBJ2-6	.	TRBD1	TRBV27
CASSFARTSQGTGANVLTF	TGTGCCAGCAGCTTCGCCAGGACATCACAGGGGACTGGGGCCAACGTCCTGACTTTC	19	TRBJ2-6	.	TRBD1	TRBV7-8
CASSLYRGNEQFF	TGTGCCAGCAGCTTATACCGGGGCAATGAGCAGTTCTTC	13	TRBJ2-1	.	.	TRBV7-3
CSVEYRRGGDEQFF	TGCAGCGTTGAATATCGACGGGGCGGGGATGAGCAGTTCTTC	14	TRBJ2-1	few	.	TRBV29-1
CASIKRTGGDGNEQFF	TGTGCCAGCATAAAACGGACAGGGGGCGATGGGAATGAGCAGTTCTTC	16	TRBJ2-1	.	TRBD1	TRBV2
CASSLNHFREQYF	TGTGCCAGCAGCTTAAACCATTTTCGGGAGCAGTACTTC	13	TRBJ2-7	.	.	TRBV13
CASNVGLGQETQYF	TGTGCCAGCAACGTAGGACTGGGCCAAGAGACCCAGTACTTC	14	TRBJ2-5	few	.	TRBV28
CASSPQSYGYTF	TGTGCCAGCAGCCCCCAAAGCTATGGCTACACCTTC	12	TRBJ1-2	few	.	TRBV7-9
CASSLDRFSIEQYF	TGTGCCAGCAGCTTGGACAGGTTTTCAATCGAGCAGTACTTC	14	TRBJ2-7	few	.	TRBV5-4
CATSIRDAGINGYTF	TGTGCCACCAGCATCCGGGACGCGGGCATCAATGGCTACACCTTC	15	TRBJ1-2	few	.	TRBV15
CASSLGSTNEQFF	TGTGCCAGCAGCTTGGGCTCAACCAATGAGCAGTTCTTC	13	TRBJ2-1	many	.	TRBV5-4
CASSEETGSGQPQHF	TGTGCCAGCAGTGAAGAGACAGGGTCGGGTCAGCCCCAGCATTTT	15	TRBJ1-5	many	TRBD1	TRBV2
CAISEGLRNDNTEAFF	TGTGCCATCAGTGAGGGACTGAGAAACGATAACACTGAAGCTTTCTTT	16	TRBJ1-1	many	.	TRBV10-3
CSVGHGQETQYF	TGCAGCGTTGGGCACGGACAAGAGACCCAGTACTTC	12	TRBJ2-5	.	.	TRBV29-1
CATSTGTSGTDTQYF	TGTGCCACCAGCACAGGGACTAGCGGCACAGATACGCAGTATTTT	15	TRBJ2-3	.	TRBD2	TRBV15
CASSRNTGVEQFF	TGTGCCAGCAGCCGGAACACAGGGGTAGAGCAGTTCTTC	13	TRBJ2-1	few	TRBD1	TRBV7-2
CASSVDSGSADTQYF	TGTGCCAGCAGCGTCGATAGCGGGAGCGCAGATACGCAGTATTTT	15	TRBJ2-3	once	TRBD2	TRBV9
CASRGSDRGFETQYF	TGTGCCAGCAGAGGTTCAGACAGGGGTTTTGAGACCCAGTACTTC	15	TRBJ2-5	few	TRBD1	TRBV27
CASSPGTSGTQETQYF	TGCGCCAGCAGCCCAGGGACTAGCGGGACGCAAGAGACCCAGTACTTC	16	TRBJ2-5	.	TRBD2	TRBV5-1
CASSLSGLAGEGEQFF	TGTGCCAGCAGCTTAAGCGGACTAGCGGGAGAAGGTGAGCAGTTCTTC	16	TRBJ2-1	.	TRBD2	TRBV7-9
CASSDGTWRLGRNTIYF	TGTGCCAGCAGTGATGGGACCTGGCGTCTGGGGCGAAACACCATATATTTT	17	TRBJ1-3	few	.	TRBV2
CATSRTTGTEQFF	TGTGCCACCAGCAGAACTACCGGGACAGAGCAGTTCTTC	13	TRBJ2-1	.	.	TRBV15
CASSPPGRGANYGYTF	TGTGCCAGCAGCCCCCCCGGGAGGGGAGCGAACTATGGCTACACCTTC	16	TRBJ1-2	few	.	TRBV7-9
CASSLGGRANYGYTF	TGCGCCAGCAGCTTAGGCGGGCGGGCTAACTATGGCTACACCTTC	15	TRBJ1-2	few	.	TRBV5-1
CASSLGTSRTETQYF	TGTGCCAGCAGTCTCGGGACTAGCCGTACAGAGACCCAGTACTTC	15	TRBJ2-5	.	TRBD2	TRBV28
CASRPNTPDTQYF	TGTGCAAGTCGCCCAAACACCCCAGATACGCAGTATTTT	13	TRBJ2-3	few	.	TRBV12-2